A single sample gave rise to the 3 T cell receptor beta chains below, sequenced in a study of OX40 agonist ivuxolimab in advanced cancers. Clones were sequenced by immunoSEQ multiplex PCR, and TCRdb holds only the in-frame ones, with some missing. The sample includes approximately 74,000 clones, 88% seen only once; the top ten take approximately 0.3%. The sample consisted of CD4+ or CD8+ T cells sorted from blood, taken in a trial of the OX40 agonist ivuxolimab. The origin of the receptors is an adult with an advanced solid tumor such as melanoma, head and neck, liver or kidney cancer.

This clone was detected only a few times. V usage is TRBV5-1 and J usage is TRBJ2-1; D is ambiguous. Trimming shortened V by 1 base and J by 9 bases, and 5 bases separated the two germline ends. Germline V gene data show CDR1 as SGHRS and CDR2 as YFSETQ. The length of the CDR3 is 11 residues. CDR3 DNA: TGCGCCAGCAGCTTGCGAGGTGAGCAGTTCTTC. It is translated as CASSLRGEQFF.

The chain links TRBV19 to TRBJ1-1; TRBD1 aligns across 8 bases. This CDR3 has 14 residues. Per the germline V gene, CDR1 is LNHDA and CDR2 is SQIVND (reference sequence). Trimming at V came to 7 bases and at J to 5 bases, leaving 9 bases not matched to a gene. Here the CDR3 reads CASTSGQDWTEAFF. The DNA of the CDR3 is TGTGCCAGTACCTCGGGACAGGATTGGACTGAAGCTTTCTTT.

The CDR3 region is CSVGGRMNTEAFF. Written as DNA, the CDR3 is TGCAGCGTTGGGGGGCGGATGAACACTGAAGCTTTCTTT. V is TRBV29-1 and J is TRBJ1-1, with D possibly matching TRBD1 (6 bases). The CDR3 sequence is 13 residues long. Germline values: CDR1 SQVTM, CDR2 ANQGSEA. Trimming cost V 4 bases and J 0 bases, with 9 bases left between them.